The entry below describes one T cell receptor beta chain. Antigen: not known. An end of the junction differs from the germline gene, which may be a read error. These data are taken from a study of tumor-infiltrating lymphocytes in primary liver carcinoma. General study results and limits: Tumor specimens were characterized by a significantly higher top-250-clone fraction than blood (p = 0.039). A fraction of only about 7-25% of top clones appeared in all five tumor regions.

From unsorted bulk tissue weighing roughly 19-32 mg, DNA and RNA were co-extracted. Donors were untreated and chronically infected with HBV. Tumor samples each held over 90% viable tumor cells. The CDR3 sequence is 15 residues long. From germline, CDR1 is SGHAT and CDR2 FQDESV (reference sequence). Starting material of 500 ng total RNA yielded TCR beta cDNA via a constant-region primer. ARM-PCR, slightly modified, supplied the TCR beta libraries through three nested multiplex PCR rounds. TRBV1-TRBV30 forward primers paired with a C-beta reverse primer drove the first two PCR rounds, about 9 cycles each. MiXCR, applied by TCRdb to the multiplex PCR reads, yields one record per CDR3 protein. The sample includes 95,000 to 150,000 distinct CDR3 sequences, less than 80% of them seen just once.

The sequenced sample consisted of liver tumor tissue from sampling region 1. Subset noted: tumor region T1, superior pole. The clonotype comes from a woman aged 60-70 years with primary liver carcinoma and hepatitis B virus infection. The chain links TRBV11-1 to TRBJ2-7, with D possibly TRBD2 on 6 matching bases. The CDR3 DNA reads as TGTGCCAGTAGCTGGGGCGGGACGGGGACCTATGAGCAGTACTTC. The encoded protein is CASSWGGTGTYEQYF.